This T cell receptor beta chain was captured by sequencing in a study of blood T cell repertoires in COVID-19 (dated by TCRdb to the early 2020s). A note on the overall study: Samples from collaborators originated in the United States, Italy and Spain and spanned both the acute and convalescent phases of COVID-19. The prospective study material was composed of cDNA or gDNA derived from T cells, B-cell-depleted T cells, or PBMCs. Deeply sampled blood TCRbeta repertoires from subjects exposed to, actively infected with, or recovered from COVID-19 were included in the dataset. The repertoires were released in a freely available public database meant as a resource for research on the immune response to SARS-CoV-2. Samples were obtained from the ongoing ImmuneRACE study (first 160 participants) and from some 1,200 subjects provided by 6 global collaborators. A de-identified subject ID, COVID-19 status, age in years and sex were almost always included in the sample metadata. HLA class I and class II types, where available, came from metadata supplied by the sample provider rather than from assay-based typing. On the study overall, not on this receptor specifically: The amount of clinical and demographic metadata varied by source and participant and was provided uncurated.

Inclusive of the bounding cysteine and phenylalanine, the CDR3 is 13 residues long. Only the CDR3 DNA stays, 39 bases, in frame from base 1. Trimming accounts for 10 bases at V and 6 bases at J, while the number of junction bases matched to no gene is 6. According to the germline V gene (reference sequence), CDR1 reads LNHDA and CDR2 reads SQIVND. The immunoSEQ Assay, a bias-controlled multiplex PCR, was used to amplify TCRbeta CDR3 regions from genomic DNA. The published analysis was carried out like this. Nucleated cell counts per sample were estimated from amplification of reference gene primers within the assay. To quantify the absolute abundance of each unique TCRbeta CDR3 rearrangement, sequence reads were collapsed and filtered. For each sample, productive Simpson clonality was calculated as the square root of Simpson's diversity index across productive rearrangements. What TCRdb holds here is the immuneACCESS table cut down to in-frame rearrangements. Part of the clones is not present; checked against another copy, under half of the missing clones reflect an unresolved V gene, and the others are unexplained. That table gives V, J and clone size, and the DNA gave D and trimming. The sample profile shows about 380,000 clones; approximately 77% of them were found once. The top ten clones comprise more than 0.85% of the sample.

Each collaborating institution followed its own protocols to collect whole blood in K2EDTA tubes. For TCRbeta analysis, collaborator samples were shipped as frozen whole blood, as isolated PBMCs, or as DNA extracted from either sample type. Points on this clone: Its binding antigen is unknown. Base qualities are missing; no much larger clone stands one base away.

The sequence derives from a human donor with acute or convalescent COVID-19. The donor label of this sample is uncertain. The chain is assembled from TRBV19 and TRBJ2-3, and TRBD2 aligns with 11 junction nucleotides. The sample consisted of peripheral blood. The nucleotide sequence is TGTGCCACCCGACTAGCGGGAATGGATACGCAGTATTTT. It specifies CATRLAGMDTQYF.